Below, one T cell receptor (beta chain) is given with its context. This sample is drawn from a study of T cell responses to AZD1222 COVID-19 vaccine. TCRdb's table, derived via immunoSEQ multiplex PCR, lists solely in-frame clones and lacks some. The sample carries some 97,000 clones, around nine tenths recorded once. The CDR3 consists of 15 residues. The V and J ends lost 10 bases and 6 bases respectively, with 19 bases between them. CDR1 is LNHDA, CDR2 SQIVND, per germline (reference sequence). The sequences come from peripheral blood, collected on day 0 of AZD1222 vaccination. This chain links TRBV19 with TRBJ1-6; tentative D call: TRBD1 (6 bases). The receptor was isolated from an adult in good health. CDR3 protein: CATPVEGEINSPLHF. CDR3 bases: TGTGCCACCCCGGTGGAGGGGGAAATTAATTCACCCCTCCACTTT. The full variable domain, rest sourced from reference TRBV19 and TRBJ1-6, is DGGITQSPKYLFRKEGQNVTLSCEQNLNHDAMYWYRQDPGQGLRLIYYSQIVNDFQKGDIAEGYSVSREKKESFPLTVTSAQKNPTAFYLCATPVEGEINSPLHFGNGTRLTVT.